One sample yielded the 14 T cell receptor beta chains listed below, sequenced in a study of beta chain features in type 1 diabetes. Sequencing targeted expressed TCRB transcripts, as all isolated RNA had been reverse transcribed. Sequencing was performed with immunoSEQ multiplex PCR; in TCRdb, only in-frame clones are kept and a portion is missing. This table holds 900,000 or so clones, about a sixth found once. The sequencing input was naive CD4+ T cells from blood. The receptors were gathered from a young woman in good health.

This clone was recorded a few times. The chain recombines TRBV7-2 with TRBJ2-6; D remains unclear. The V gene's germline CDR1 is SGHTA and CDR2 FQGNSA. The V end was cut by 5 bases, the J end by 0 bases, with 8 bases between. This CDR3 is 15 amino acids long. The CDR3 here is CASSRISSGANVLTF. The DNA of the CDR3 is TGTGCCAGCAGCCGCATTAGCTCTGGGGCCAACGTCCTGACTTTC.

This clone was seen more than once but under ten times. The same CDR3 can be traced to other DNA sequences in this sample. The genes are TRBV11-2 and TRBJ1-1; maybe TRBD1 (6 bases). CDR1 and CDR2 (germline): SGHAT, FQNNGV. The CDR3 length is 13 residues. Trimming pared 3 bases from V and 5 bases from J, leaving 10 bases between. In nucleotides, the CDR3 is TGTGCCAGCAGCTTCTACAGGGTTACTGAAGCTTTCTTT. Translated: CASSFYRVTEAFF.

In its sample, this clone was seen a few times. The same CDR3 arises from other DNA sequences in this sample as well. V and J are TRBV5-1 and TRBJ2-2; 9 nucleotides agree with TRBD1. The germline V gene encodes CDR1 SGHRS and CDR2 YFSETQ. Losses at the gene ends were 3 bases for V and 4 bases for J; bases not matched to a gene: 1. The CDR3 sequence is 14 residues long. The CDR3 bases are TGCGCCAGCAGCTGGGGACAGGGCACCGGGGAGCTGTTTTTT. Protein: CASSWGQGTGELFF.

This clone was seen a few times. CDR3 sequence (DNA): TGCAGTGCTAGTTCGGGACCCGGCTACACCTTC. Its translation: CSASSGPGYTF. The rearrangement joins TRBV20-1 to TRBJ1-2; weak D call: TRBD1 (5 bases). CDR3 length: 11 residues. Germline-derived CDR1 and CDR2 are DFQATT and SNEGSKA (reference sequence). V was pared by 3 bases and J by 8 bases, with 10 bases between.

This clone was seen more than once but under ten times. The chain has TRBV7-9 and TRBJ2-7; 7 bases line up with TRBD1. CDR1 and CDR2 from the germline V gene are SEHNR and FQNEAQ (reference sequence). Unmatched junction bases numbered 3, after V lost 1 base and J lost 6 bases. The CDR3 loop spans 13 amino acids. The CDR3 loop is CASSLETGLEQYF. DNA of the CDR3: TGTGCCAGCAGCTTAGAGACAGGGCTCGAGCAGTACTTC.

This chain joins TRBV10-2 and TRBJ2-1; D is undetermined. The CDR3 runs to 20 residues. Trimming shortened V by 6 bases and J by 11 bases, and 38 bases separated the two germline ends. From germline, CDR1 is WSHSY and CDR2 SAAADI. CDR3 bases: TGCGCCAGCAGCCCTCAGTCCGTCCGGCTAGTTCTTGAGAGAAACAGCCAGCAGTTCTTC. Its protein is CASSPQSVRLVLERNSQQFF.

This clone was seen a few times. V gene TRBV28 combines with J gene TRBJ2-2, with TRBD1 as a possible D gene (6 bases). This CDR3 is built from 17 residues. Germline CDR1 reads MDHEN; CDR2 reads SYDVKM. With 4 bases removed from V and 1 base from J, the gap between germline ends came to 16 bases. The CDR3 DNA is TGTGCCAGCAGTTCCCGCCAGGGGACACGGAACACCGGGGAGCTGTTTTTT. The encoded protein is CASSSRQGTRNTGELFF.

At least ten counts were recorded for this clone. This sequence joins TRBV4-3 and TRBJ2-7, with TRBD1 as a possible D gene (6 bases). Trimming removed 0 bases at V and 7 bases at J, with 13 bases between. From germline, CDR1 is LGHNA and CDR2 YSLEER. The CDR3 loop spans 14 amino acids. CDR3 region: CASSQESQGREQYF. CDR3 DNA: TGCGCCAGCAGCCAAGAGTCTCAGGGGCGAGAGCAGTACTTC.

This clone was observed a handful of times. The chain combines TRBV28 with TRBJ1-5; D gene ambiguous. Germline V lookup: CDR1 MDHEN, CDR2 SYDVKM. The CDR3 sequence is 13 residues long. V was cut by 4 bases and J by 3 bases, with 7 bases left in between. The CDR3 spells CASSSRNNQPQHF. Here the CDR3 DNA reads TGTGCCAGCAGTTCCAGGAACAATCAGCCCCAGCATTTT.

This clone appeared a few times. This chain uses TRBV7-2 with TRBJ2-7, with 8 bases that match TRBD2. The CDR3 has 14 amino acids. Germline V CDR1 and CDR2: SGHTA, FQGNSA. V gave up 5 bases and J gave up 5 bases; unmatched junction bases: 8. CDR3 protein: CASSPRAGGDEQYF. In DNA form, the CDR3 reads TGTGCCAGCAGCCCCCGTGCGGGAGGAGACGAGCAGTACTTC.

The V and J genes are TRBV11-2 and TRBJ2-7; D ambiguous. The germline gives CDR1 SGHAT, CDR2 FQNNGV. V lost 1 base to trimming and J lost 4 bases, with 8 bases between them. The CDR3 sequence is 13 residues long. The CDR3, as DNA: TGTGCCAGCAGCTTAGGAATCATGTACGAGCAGTACTTC. It encodes CASSLGIMYEQYF.

V gene TRBV5-1 combines with J gene TRBJ1-2, with 10 bases fitting TRBD1. CDR3 size: 18 residues. The junction had 13 bases not matched to a gene; V was cut back by 2 bases and J by 3 bases. Germline V CDR1 and CDR2: SGHRS, YFSETQ. CDR3 coding DNA: TGCGCCAGCAGCTTCTCCCCGGGACAGGGGTTCATTGACTATGGCTACACCTTC. It encodes CASSFSPGQGFIDYGYTF.

V and J are TRBV7-2 and TRBJ2-5; 9 bases align to TRBD1. The CDR3 is 16 residues long. Germline loops: CDR1 SGHTA, CDR2 FQGNSA. The trim removed 5 bases at V and 4 bases at J, leaving 11 bases unmatched. CDR3 coding DNA: TGTGCCAGCAGCGCAGGATTGGGACAGGGTTCAGAGACCCAGTACTTC. Translating it yields CASSAGLGQGSETQYF.

This chain joins TRBV4-1 and TRBJ1-2, with TRBD1 identical over 7 bases. This CDR3 spans 15 amino acids. CDR1 is MGHRA, CDR2 YSYEKL, per germline. The J segment lost 0 bases and the V segment lost 2 bases, leaving 3 bases of the junction unmatched. The CDR3 DNA reads TGCGCCAGCAGCCAACAGGGGACAGCTAACTATGGCTACACCTTC. Its protein product is CASSQQGTANYGYTF.